The present T cell receptor (beta chain) was sequenced within a study of T cell changes during pregnancy in multiple sclerosis. This clone appeared once. V was pared by 5 bases and J by 7 bases, with 14 bases between. This CDR3 comprises 13 residues. Germline V lookup: CDR1 SEHNR, CDR2 FQNEAQ (reference sequence). TCRdb keeps only in-frame clones here, not all; method: immunoSEQ multiplex PCR. The sample includes 100,000 or so clones, 91% of them seen just once. The source of this sequence is a female donor with multiple sclerosis, enrolled in a pregnancy study. Sequences were derived from peripheral blood, sampled after pregnancy. The genes are TRBV7-9 and TRBJ1-2; D gene uncertain. CDR3 in amino acids: CASSPPGEGGYTF. The CDR3 bases are TGTGCCAGCAGCCCCCCCGGGGAGGGTGGCTACACCTTC.